This entry lists 27 T cell receptor beta chains sequenced from one sample in a study of T cell changes during pregnancy in multiple sclerosis. Assay: immunoSEQ multiplex PCR; the TCRdb copy retains only in-frame clones and omits some. The sample yields under 40,000 clones, 90% seen once. The sample was CD8+ T cells from peripheral blood mononuclear cells, taken in the first trimester of pregnancy. These receptors were collected from a female donor with multiple sclerosis, enrolled in a pregnancy study.

The rearrangement joins TRBV7-2 to TRBJ2-7; the D is unclear. V was pared by 5 bases and J by 3 bases, with 20 bases between. This CDR3 region has 16 residues. Germline CDR1 is SGHTA and CDR2 is FQGNSA. CDR3 residues: CASSLDGRVSGYEQYF. CDR3 DNA: TGTGCCAGCAGCCTAGATGGGCGTGTATCTGGCTACGAGCAGTACTTC. Variable domain in full (rest from reference TRBV7-2 and TRBJ2-7): GAGVSQSPSNKVTEKGKDVELRCDPISGHTALYWYRQSLGQGLEFLIYFQGNSAPDKSGLPSDRFSAERTGGSVSTLTIQRTQQEDSAVYLCASSLDGRVSGYEQYFGPGTRLTVT.

V is TRBV6-5 and J is TRBJ2-4, with 8 bases that match TRBD1. The CDR3 is made up of 14 amino acids. Trimming removed 6 bases from V and 6 bases from J; junction bases left unmatched: 7. Germline V gives CDR1 MNHEY, CDR2 SVGAGI. CDR3 bases: TGTGCCAGCAGCCTCGGACAGGGCGGAAACATTCAGTACTTC. Amino acid sequence: CASSLGQGGNIQYF.

V is TRBV19 and J is TRBJ2-7; a possible D gene is TRBD2 (7 bases). Germline CDR1 LNHDA, CDR2 SQIVND (reference sequence). The CDR3 contains 15 residues. The CDR3 sequence is CAKDPRGGKTYEQYF. The CDR3 nucleotides are TGTGCTAAAGACCCTAGGGGGGGAAAAACCTACGAGCAGTACTTC.

The CDR3: CATRPGEKDNEQFF. The CDR3, as DNA: TGTGCCACCAGGCCAGGGGAGAAGGACAATGAGCAGTTCTTC. This rearrangement joins TRBV15 to TRBJ2-1, with a possible D match to TRBD1 (6 bases). Germline assignment: CDR1 LNHNV and CDR2 YYDKDF (reference sequence). The CDR3 has 14 amino acids. The V and J ends lost 6 bases and 5 bases respectively, with 14 bases between them.

This clone has a single count. The chain links TRBV25-1 to TRBJ2-1; 13 nucleotides match TRBD2. CDR3 size: 16 residues. The trim removed 4 bases at V and 3 bases at J, leaving 3 bases unmatched. Germline CDR1 MGHDK, CDR2 SYGVNS. The CDR3 here is CASSGRLAGGYNEQFF. CDR3 in DNA: TGTGCCAGCAGTGGGAGACTAGCGGGAGGCTACAATGAGCAGTTCTTC. Combining the CDR3 with reference TRBV25-1 and TRBJ2-1 gives the whole variable domain EADIYQTPRYLVIGTGKKITLECSQTMGHDKMYWYQQDPGMELHLIHYSYGVNSTEKGDLSSESTVSRIRTEHFPLTLESARPSHTSQYLCASSGRLAGGYNEQFFGPGTRLTVL.

The chain links TRBV11-2 to TRBJ2-5; possible D gene TRBD2, 6 bases. Trimming pared 6 bases from V and 2 bases from J, leaving 13 bases between. This CDR3 is built from 14 residues. The germline gives CDR1 SGHAT, CDR2 FQNNGV. CDR3 loop: CASRNLAYQETQYF. DNA for the CDR3: TGTGCCAGCAGGAACCTAGCGTATCAAGAGACCCAGTACTTC.

As concerns this clone: In the same sample, other DNA sequences code for this CDR3. The chain uses TRBV28 and TRBJ2-5, with 8 bases fitting TRBD2. This CDR3 contains 14 residues. Germline V gene sequence: CDR1 MDHEN, CDR2 SYDVKM. The V gene end was trimmed by 6 bases and the J gene end by 2 bases; junction bases not matched to a gene: 5. The CDR3 DNA follows: TGTGCCAGCAGACCGGGACTAGAACAAGAGACCCAGTACTTC. Translation gives CASRPGLEQETQYF.

CDR3 coding DNA: TGTGCCAGCAGTTCAGCAGGTTCTAGCACAGATACGCAGTATTTT. As protein: CASSSAGSSTDTQYF. The V call is TRBV7-9, the J call TRBJ2-3; D unresolved. The CDR3 has 15 residues. Deletions cut 6 bases from V and 0 bases from J, with 13 bases between. Germline CDR1 reads SEHNR; CDR2 reads FQNEAQ (reference sequence).

The CDR3 is CASSVAGLGADTQYF. In DNA, the CDR3 is TGTGCCAGCAGCGTAGCGGGACTAGGAGCAGATACGCAGTATTTT. The chain links TRBV9 to TRBJ2-3; 8 positions agree with TRBD2. With V trimmed by 0 bases and J by 4 bases, 4 bases remained unmatched. Germline-derived CDR1 and CDR2 are SGDLS and YYNGEE. There are 15 residues in the CDR3.

This clone occurred a few times. CDR3 sequence reads: CASEAGTGTYEQYF. The CDR3 DNA follows: TGTGCCAGCGAAGCCGGGACAGGGACCTACGAGCAGTACTTC. The chain employs TRBV6-1 and TRBJ2-7; 9 positions match TRBD1. This CDR3 spans 14 amino acids. Germline-derived CDR1 and CDR2 are MNHNS and SASEGT. V was pared by 8 bases and J by 2 bases, with 7 bases of the junction left unmatched.

The genes are TRBV5-1 and TRBJ2-7; TRBD1 is a possible D gene (5 bases). Germline V gene lookup returns CDR1 SGHRS and CDR2 YFSETQ. The CDR3 contains 15 residues. Between the trimmed V and J ends, which lost 0 bases and 6 bases, there was a span of 16 bases. CDR3 nucleotides: TGCGCCAGCAGCTTGGCGGACATATACCCTAGCGAGCAGTACTTC. As protein: CASSLADIYPSEQYF.

The CDR3 region is CATYQGGAYNEQFF. In DNA, the CDR3 is TGTGCCACCTATCAGGGTGGGGCCTACAATGAGCAGTTCTTC. This chain links TRBV28 with TRBJ2-1; tentative D call: TRBD1 (5 bases). V was shortened by 10 bases and J by 2 bases, with 15 bases between the two germline ends. CDR1 and CDR2 (germline): MDHEN, SYDVKM. CDR3 length: 14 amino acids.

The V call is TRBV28, the J call TRBJ1-2; D might be TRBD1 (5 bases). The germline V and J ends were trimmed by 3 bases and 0 bases, with 8 bases remaining between them. The germline V gene has CDR1 MDHEN and CDR2 SYDVKM. The CDR3 sequence is 14 residues long. The CDR3 loop reads CASSFQGTNYGYTF. The DNA for the CDR3 is TGTGCCAGCAGTTTCCAGGGCACTAACTATGGCTACACCTTC.

The rearrangement joins TRBV19 to TRBJ2-7; the D gene is possibly TRBD1 (6 bases). Looked up from germline, CDR1 is LNHDA and CDR2 is SQIVND (reference sequence). The CDR3 spans 13 residues. V was clipped by 3 bases and J by 1 base, with 7 bases between them. The DNA for the CDR3 is TGTGCCAGTAGTATTACAGGGTCCTACGAGCAGTACTTC. Encoded protein: CASSITGSYEQYF.

This rearrangement joins TRBV16 to TRBJ1-5; 7 positions agree with TRBD1. The V gene's germline CDR1 is KGHSY and CDR2 FQNENV. The junction had 6 bases not matched to a gene; V was cut back by 1 base and J by 0 bases. There are 17 residues in the CDR3. The CDR3 sequence is CASSQYRQGHSNQPQHF. CDR3 coding DNA: TGTGCCAGCAGCCAATACCGACAGGGCCATAGCAATCAGCCCCAGCATTTT.

The chain links TRBV5-6 to TRBJ2-7; D is perhaps TRBD2 (6 bases). Per germline, CDR1 SGHDT and CDR2 YYEEEE. V lost 4 bases and J lost 4, with 15 bases in between. The CDR3 sequence is 14 residues long. The chain's CDR3 is CASSPGTSVYEQYF. The CDR3 DNA reads as TGTGCCAGCAGCCCCGGGACTTCCGTTTACGAGCAGTACTTC. Combining the CDR3 with reference TRBV5-6 and TRBJ2-7 gives the whole variable domain DAGVTQSPTHLIKTRGQQVTLRCSPKSGHDTVSWYQQALGQGPQFIFQYYEEEERQRGNFPDRFSGHQFPNYSSELNVNALLLGDSALYLCASSPGTSVYEQYFGPGTRLTVT.

The rearrangement links TRBV28 to TRBJ1-5; no clear D. The ends were cut back, 3 bases at V and 0 bases at J, with 12 bases in the middle. The germline V gene has CDR1 MDHEN and CDR2 SYDVKM. The CDR3 has 16 residues. The CDR3 protein is CASSLEAAYSNQPQHF. CDR3 sequence (DNA): TGTGCCAGCAGTTTGGAGGCAGCATATAGCAATCAGCCCCAGCATTTT.

The CDR3 region is CASSLGTLSTYEQYF. The CDR3 DNA follows: TGTGCCAGCAGCCTAGGGACTCTAAGTACCTACGAGCAGTACTTC. The chain recombines TRBV14 with TRBJ2-7, with a weak D call TRBD2 (6 bases). Trimming pared 4 bases from V and 2 bases from J, leaving 15 bases between. The CDR3 sequence is 15 residues long. Per the germline V gene, CDR1 is SGHDN and CDR2 is FVKESK.

This chain links TRBV28 with TRBJ2-7; 8 bases are shared with TRBD1. J lost 6 bases, V lost 2 bases, and 9 bases had no gene match. CDR1 MDHEN and CDR2 SYDVKM come from the germline V gene. This CDR3 comprises 15 residues. The CDR3 nucleotides are TGTGCCAGCAGTTTAACAGGGGGAATGTGGGGCGAGCAGTACTTC. Translating it yields CASSLTGGMWGEQYF.

The CDR3: CASRLAVSYEQYF. In DNA, the CDR3 is TGTGCCAGCAGACTAGCGGTTTCCTACGAGCAGTACTTC. This chain joins TRBV7-8 and TRBJ2-7; 8 nucleotides align to TRBD2. The junction had 2 bases not matched to a gene; V was cut back by 6 bases and J by 1 base. The CDR3 has 13 residues. The V gene's germline CDR1 is SGHVS and CDR2 FQNEAQ.

V usage is TRBV19 and J usage is TRBJ2-1; tentative D call: TRBD2 (5 bases). Trimming cost V 0 bases and J 7 bases, with 10 bases left between them. The CDR3 is 14 residues long. CDR1 and CDR2 from the germline V gene are LNHDA and SQIVND (reference sequence). The CDR3 region has the DNA TGTGCCAGTAGTATAGATGAGGGTTGGAATGAGCAGTTCTTC. Protein product: CASSIDEGWNEQFF.

The rearrangement joins TRBV9 to TRBJ2-3, with unresolved D. This CDR3 has 14 amino acids. CDR1 is SGDLS, CDR2 YYNGEE, per germline. V dropped 0 bases and J dropped 5 bases, with 10 bases sitting between them. The CDR3 bases are TGTGCCAGCAGCGTAGACGGGTTTAAAGATACGCAGTATTTT. Amino acid sequence: CASSVDGFKDTQYF.

The CDR3 sequence: CASSLLRDGGSYEQYF. The CDR3 DNA follows: TGTGCCAGCAGTTTACTCCGGGACGGGGGCTCCTACGAGCAGTACTTC. The chain uses TRBV27 and TRBJ2-7; possibly TRBD2 for D (6 bases). CDR3 length: 16 residues. Between the trimmed V and J ends, which lost 2 bases and 0 bases, there was a span of 14 bases. The germline V gene has CDR1 MNHEY and CDR2 SMNVEV (reference sequence).

This chain connects TRBV19 to TRBJ1-5; TRBD1 agrees at 7 bases. This CDR3 has 15 residues. Germline loops: CDR1 LNHDA, CDR2 SQIVND (reference sequence). V lost 6 bases to trimming and J lost 0 bases; unmatched junction nucleotides: 5. CDR3: CASRTGEYSNQPQHF. The CDR3 DNA sequence: TGTGCCAGTAGAACAGGGGAGTATAGCAATCAGCCCCAGCATTTT.

The genes are TRBV4-2 and TRBJ2-1, with 11 bases fitting TRBD2. The CDR3 has 18 residues. J gave up 1 base and V 0 bases, and 5 bases lay outside the gene matches. CDR1 is LGHNA and CDR2 is YNFKEQ in the germline V gene. CDR3 residues: CASSQDALAGGSYNEQFF. DNA of the CDR3: TGTGCCAGCAGCCAAGATGCGCTAGCGGGAGGATCCTACAATGAGCAGTTCTTC.

The CDR3 sequence: CASSSRQGPRWEPQHF. The CDR3 DNA sequence: TGTGCCAGCAGTTCCCGACAGGGACCCCGATGGGAGCCCCAGCATTTT. V usage is TRBV27 and J usage is TRBJ1-5; 7 bases line up with TRBD1. This CDR3 has 16 residues. V dropped 4 bases and J dropped 8; count of bases not matched to a gene: 14. The V gene's germline CDR1 is MNHEY and CDR2 SMNVEV (reference sequence).

The chain combines TRBV7-8 with TRBJ2-1; TRBD2 aligns across 7 bases. The CDR3 is 16 amino acids. The germline gives CDR1 SGHVS, CDR2 FQNEAQ. The junction had 11 bases not matched to a gene; V was cut back by 1 base and J by 8 bases. This CDR3 reads CASSLVPSAGEHEQFF. For the CDR3, the DNA is TGTGCCAGCAGCTTAGTTCCCTCCGCGGGGGAACATGAGCAGTTCTTC. The full variable domain, its missing parts supplied by reference TRBV7-8 and TRBJ2-1, is GAGVSQSPRYKVAKRGQDVALRCDPISGHVSLFWYQQALGQGPEFLTYFQNEAQLDKSGLPSDRFFAERPEGSVSTLKIQRTQQEDSAVYLCASSLVPSAGEHEQFFGPGTRLTVL.